Below are 22 T cell receptor beta chains sequenced from a single sample in a study of shared clonotypes between healthy human individuals. The data were produced by immunoSEQ multiplex PCR, yet TCRdb's version contains in-frame clones alone and is incomplete. The table lists approximately 940,000 clones, over 60% of them singletons. Input material: memory CD4+ T cells sorted from blood. Noted subset: CD45RA-negative fraction. The receptors originated from a young man in good health.

This clone has only one observation. The V call is TRBV20-1, the J call TRBJ1-3; D not resolved. The CDR3 consists of 11 residues. With 8 bases removed from V and 4 bases from J, the gap between germline ends came to 9 bases. Germline V gene sequence: CDR1 DFQATT, CDR2 SNEGSKA (reference sequence). In nucleotides, the CDR3 is TGCAGTACGGGGTACGGAAACACCATATATTTT. This encodes CSTGYGNTIYF.

The V gene is TRBV6-5, the J gene TRBJ2-1; TRBD1 or TRBD2 may be the D gene (6 bases each). The V gene's germline CDR1 is MNHEY and CDR2 SVGAGI. V gave up 6 bases and J gave up 5 bases, with 17 bases separating them. CDR3 length: 15 amino acids. The CDR3 protein is CASSDPGAGHNEQFF. DNA for the CDR3: TGTGCCAGCAGCGACCCGGGGGCGGGCCACAATGAGCAGTTCTTC.

This chain connects TRBV5-1 to TRBJ2-2; D call uncertain. The CDR3 is 13 amino acids. The germline V gene encodes CDR1 SGHRS and CDR2 YFSETQ. V was shortened by 7 bases and J by 5 bases, with 12 bases between the two germline ends. The CDR3 sequence: CASGSPGTGELFF. The DNA for the CDR3 is TGCGCCAGCGGCTCACCAGGAACCGGGGAGCTGTTTTTT.

The chain uses TRBV7-9 and TRBJ1-1; TRBD1 aligns across 7 bases. From germline, CDR1 is SEHNR and CDR2 FQNEAQ (reference sequence). The CDR3 spans 14 residues. V was clipped by 1 base and J by 7 bases; unmatched bases: 6. The CDR3 here is CASSLEGRGDEAFF. The CDR3 nucleotides read TGTGCCAGCAGCTTAGAAGGCAGGGGGGATGAAGCTTTCTTT.

The chain has TRBV6-1 and TRBJ1-2, with a tentative D call TRBD1 (6 bases). The ends were cut back, 5 bases at V and 8 bases at J, with 15 bases in the middle. In germline, CDR1 is MNHNS, CDR2 SASEGT. The CDR3 has 13 amino acids. The CDR3 protein is CASSTILQGGYTF. For the CDR3, the DNA is TGTGCCAGCAGTACGATTTTACAGGGCGGCTACACCTTC.

This chain joins TRBV7-3 and TRBJ2-1, with 9 positions matching TRBD1. This CDR3 comprises 15 residues. Germline V gives CDR1 SGHTA, CDR2 FQGTGA. The V gene end was trimmed by 1 base and the J gene end by 8 bases; junction bases not matched to a gene: 6. CDR3 sequence: CASSLSGDRVDEQFF. CDR3 DNA: TGTGCCAGCAGCTTAAGTGGGGACAGGGTGGATGAGCAGTTCTTC.

The V and J genes are TRBV7-2 and TRBJ2-1; D gene unclear. CDR1 and CDR2 (germline): SGHTA, FQGNSA. This CDR3 region has 14 residues. Trimming took 1 base from V and 7 from J, leaving 11 bases between them. CDR3 region: CASSLGTSQNEQFF. The CDR3 DNA sequence: TGTGCCAGCAGCTTAGGGACCAGTCAGAATGAGCAGTTCTTC. The whole variable domain, filled in from reference TRBV7-2 and TRBJ2-1, reads GAGVSQSPSNKVTEKGKDVELRCDPISGHTALYWYRQSLGQGLEFLIYFQGNSAPDKSGLPSDRFSAERTGGSVSTLTIQRTQQEDSAVYLCASSLGTSQNEQFFGPGTRLTVL.

This clone came up once. The gene calls are TRBV7-2 and TRBJ2-1, with 10 nucleotides matching TRBD2. The length of the CDR3 is 16 residues. With 3 bases clipped from V and 2 bases from J, the junction kept 4 bases outside the gene matches. CDR1 is SGHTA and CDR2 is FQGNSA in the germline V gene. In nucleotides, the CDR3 is TGTGCCAGCAGCTTGCCTAGCGGGAGTACCTACAATGAGCAGTTCTTC. As protein: CASSLPSGSTYNEQFF. Supplemented by reference TRBV7-2 and TRBJ2-1, the full variable domain reads GAGVSQSPSNKVTEKGKDVELRCDPISGHTALYWYRQSLGQGLEFLIYFQGNSAPDKSGLPSDRFSAERTGGSVSTLTIQRTQQEDSAVYLCASSLPSGSTYNEQFFGPGTRLTVL.

This sequence joins TRBV30 and TRBJ1-2; a weak D match, TRBD1 (6 bases). V lost 2 bases to trimming and J lost 6 bases, with 13 bases between them. The CDR3 has 13 amino acids. Per the germline V gene, CDR1 is GTSNPN and CDR2 is SVGIG (reference sequence). The CDR3: CAWSRGNDNGYTF. The CDR3 DNA reads as TGTGCCTGGAGTAGGGGGAATGATAATGGCTACACCTTC.

This clone was seen many times. The chain recombines TRBV2 with TRBJ2-3; possibly TRBD2 for D (5 bases). CDR1 and CDR2 (germline): SNHLY, FYNNEI. The CDR3 is 14 residues long. V was clipped by 8 bases and J by 0 bases, with 12 bases between them. CDR3 sequence reads: CASSSGYSTDTQYF. As DNA, the CDR3 is TGTGCCAGCTCAAGCGGATATAGCACAGATACGCAGTATTTT.

The chain carries TRBV12-5 and TRBJ1-1; 10 bases are a match to TRBD1. Trimming cost V 5 bases and J 5 bases; bases outside gene matches: 8. The CDR3 is made up of 15 amino acids. The V gene's germline CDR1 is LGHNT and CDR2 FRNRAP. The CDR3 spells CASGPRDRGSTEAFF. DNA for the CDR3: TGTGCTAGTGGTCCACGGGACAGGGGATCGACTGAAGCTTTCTTT.

Worth noting for this clone: The same CDR3 is also encoded by other DNA sequences in this sample. The V call is TRBV18, the J call TRBJ2-5; TRBD1 matches at 7 bases. The V gene end was trimmed by 1 base and the J gene end by 5 bases; junction bases not matched to a gene: 4. The V gene's germline CDR1 is KGHSH and CDR2 LQKENI. The CDR3 totals 14 residues. In DNA form, the CDR3 reads TGTGCCAGCTCACCACAGGGGGCTGGGGAGACCCAGTACTTC. Translation: CASSPQGAGETQYF.

The rearrangement uses TRBV6-5 and TRBJ1-6, with 9 bases matching TRBD1. CDR1 is MNHEY, CDR2 SVGAGI, per germline. The CDR3 consists of 16 residues. Trimming removed 0 bases from V and 9 bases from J; junction bases left unmatched: 6. CDR3 in DNA: TGTGCCAGCAGTTACTCGAGCGGGACAGGGACTTCACCCCTCCACTTT. Translation: CASSYSSGTGTSPLHF.

The rearrangement uses TRBV11-3 and TRBJ2-7; 8 nucleotides match TRBD1. The length of the CDR3 is 15 residues. The germline gives CDR1 SGHNT, CDR2 YENEEA. V lost 3 bases and J lost 3; bases outside the gene matches: 7. As DNA, the CDR3 is TGTGCCAGCAGCTTCTCCGGGACAGGTATCTACGAGCAGTACTTC. Protein sequence: CASSFSGTGIYEQYF.

CDR3 DNA sequence: TGTGCCAGCAGCTTTGATGGGGCTGGTGGCTACACCTTC. This gives the protein CASSFDGAGGYTF. The genes are TRBV7-2 and TRBJ1-2; D is perhaps TRBD1 (5 bases). V lost 3 bases, J lost 7 bases, and 12 bases lay in between. This CDR3 has 13 amino acids. CDR1 SGHTA and CDR2 FQGNSA come from the germline V gene.

V usage is TRBV5-6 and J usage is TRBJ2-1, with no clear D. The germline CDR1 and CDR2 sequences are SGHDT and YYEEEE. This CDR3 spans 13 amino acids. Trimming pared 4 bases from V and 2 bases from J, leaving 7 bases between. In nucleotides, the CDR3 is TGTGCCAGCAGCCGTAGGGCCTACAATGAGCAGTTCTTC. Translated: CASSRRAYNEQFF.

The rearrangement links TRBV7-2 to TRBJ2-7; tentatively, D is TRBD1 or TRBD2 (6 bases each). Trimming pared 3 bases from V and 6 bases from J, leaving 18 bases between. The CDR3 covers 15 residues. In germline, CDR1 is SGHTA, CDR2 FQGNSA. The CDR3 nucleotides read TGTGCCAGCAGCTTTAGGGGGGCCTCCCTCCTCGAGCAGTACTTC. Translation gives CASSFRGASLLEQYF.

This clone came up a few times. Sequence at one end of the junction differs from germline and may be a read error. The V and J genes are TRBV10-3 and TRBJ2-1; 11 nucleotides agree with TRBD2. Germline CDR1 and CDR2: ENHRY and SYGVKD. The CDR3 runs to 14 residues. For the CDR3, the DNA is TGTGCCACCAGTAGCGGGAGGGCCATGAATGAGCAGTTCTTC. Its protein is CATSSGRAMNEQFF.

This chain uses TRBV6-6 with TRBJ2-7, with TRBD1 identical over 8 bases. Germline V gene data show CDR1 as MNHNY and CDR2 as SVGAGI (reference sequence). The junction had 4 bases not matched to a gene; V was cut back by 11 bases and J by 1 base. The length of the CDR3 is 12 residues. CDR3: CAVGQGSYEQYF. For the CDR3, the DNA is TGTGCCGTCGGACAGGGATCCTACGAGCAGTACTTC.

V usage is TRBV6-1 and J usage is TRBJ2-5, with D maybe TRBD2 (6 bases). CDR3 length: 15 amino acids. V was trimmed by 6 bases and J by 4 bases, leaving 18 bases between them. CDR1 MNHNS and CDR2 SASEGT come from the germline V gene. The CDR3 loop is CASSLPSLARETQYF. In DNA form, the CDR3 reads TGTGCCAGCAGCCTACCTTCCCTAGCGCGAGAGACCCAGTACTTC.

The rearrangement joins TRBV7-9 to TRBJ2-7, with D uncertain. CDR3 length equals 15 residues. With 3 bases removed from V and 0 bases from J, the gap between germline ends came to 12 bases. CDR1 and CDR2 (germline): SEHNR, FQNEAQ (reference sequence). CDR3 amino acids: CASSFSAKASYEQYF. The CDR3 DNA sequence: TGTGCCAGCAGCTTCTCAGCGAAGGCCTCCTACGAGCAGTACTTC.

The chain couples TRBV2 to TRBJ1-5; 8 bases are a match to TRBD1. This CDR3 has 15 residues. CDR1 SNHLY and CDR2 FYNNEI come from the germline V gene. V shed 4 bases, J shed 3 bases, and the junction held 5 bases outside the gene matches. The CDR3 DNA reads as TGTGCCAGCAGTGCGACAGGGGCGAACAATCAGCCCCAGCATTTT. It specifies CASSATGANNQPQHF.